The following is a TCR beta chain sequence with its context. This entry comes from a study of blood T cell repertoires in COVID-19. Turning to the study itself: Samples of COVID-19 (acute and convalescent) were obtained from the United States, Italy and Spain. In each case, the material was cDNA or gDNA derived from T cells, B-cell-depleted T cells, or PBMCs.

During active infection, Seattle patients enrolled and were then monitored through disease. In the original analysis: It was from reference gene primer amplification that nucleated cell counts were estimated. The protocol was immunoSEQ multiplex PCR, while the TCRdb copy is restricted to in-frame clones and leaves out a portion. V and J calls and clone size are given by that table; D and trimming were obtained from the DNA. In the table there are under 100,000 clones, about 89% of which are singletons. V dropped 0 bases and J dropped 4 bases, with 12 bases sitting between them. The V gene's germline CDR1 is SGHVS and CDR2 FQNEAQ. The CDR3 is 15 amino acids.

This receptor was identified in a man in his 60s with COVID-19, enrolled during active disease. The specimen was peripheral blood. This sequence joins TRBV7-8 and TRBJ1-1, with TRBD1 as a possible D gene (5 bases). The CDR3 region has the DNA TGTGCCAGCAGCTTAGCGGAGGGAGGGACCACTGAAGCTTTCTTT. Translated: CASSLAEGGTTEAFF. Full variable domain (rest looked up from reference TRBV7-8 and TRBJ1-1): GAGVSQSPRYKVAKRGQDVALRCDPISGHVSLFWYQQALGQGPEFLTYFQNEAQLDKSGLPSDRFFAERPEGSVSTLKIQRTQQEDSAVYLCASSLAEGGTTEAFFGQGTRLTVV.